The 23 T cell receptor beta chains given below trace back to one sample, sequenced in a study of cytomegalovirus exposure and HLA in healthy donors. The study ran its PCR with 60 Vbeta and 13 Jbeta primers. Measured with immunoSEQ multiplex PCR; TCRdb has only the in-frame clones, and not every one. Counted here are around 140,000 clones, around nine tenths occurring once; the ten biggest clones make up less than 5.5%. The specimen sequenced was PBMCs. The source is a woman aged 25 to 39 in good health and CMV-seronegative.

The chain couples TRBV11-2 to TRBJ2-1; a weak D match, TRBD2 (5 bases). The CDR3 runs 13 residues. Between the trimmed V and J ends, which lost 5 bases and 15 bases, there was a span of 20 bases. Germline CDR1 is SGHAT and CDR2 is FQNNGV. CDR3 amino acids: CASSLASSALVFF. CDR3 in DNA: TGTGCCAGCAGCCTGGCTAGTAGCGCGCTTGTGTTCTTC.

The V call is TRBV29-1, the J call TRBJ2-3; 10 bases agree with TRBD2. CDR1 is SQVTM, CDR2 ANQGSEA, per germline. The CDR3 runs to 15 residues. The J segment lost 4 bases and the V segment lost 2 bases, leaving 6 bases of the junction unmatched. Here the CDR3 reads CSVEWSGGASDTQYF. For the CDR3, the DNA is TGCAGCGTTGAATGGAGCGGGGGGGCCTCAGATACGCAGTATTTT.

The rearrangement links TRBV28 to TRBJ2-7; the match to TRBD1 covers 9 bases. This CDR3 region has 15 residues. The V and J ends lost 5 bases and 1 base, in that order; junction bases with no gene match: 6. CDR1 and CDR2 from the germline V gene are MDHEN and SYDVKM. This CDR3 reads CASSEPGTGSYEQYF. CDR3 in DNA: TGTGCCAGCAGTGAGCCCGGGACAGGGTCCTACGAGCAGTACTTC.

This chain joins TRBV7-2 and TRBJ1-3; 7 bases line up with TRBD1. V gave up 3 bases and J gave up 2 bases; unmatched junction bases: 4. This CDR3 has 15 residues. CDR1 is SGHTA and CDR2 is FQGNSA in the germline V gene. In nucleotides, the CDR3 is TGTGCCAGCAGCTTGGGCGACAGGGCTGGAAACACCATATATTTT. Translating it yields CASSLGDRAGNTIYF.

This chain links TRBV5-6 with TRBJ1-1; D remains ambiguous. This CDR3 region has 14 residues. V was cut by 2 bases and J by 4 bases, with 12 bases left in between. Germline V lookup: CDR1 SGHDT, CDR2 YYEEEE. The CDR3 coding sequence is TGTGCCAGCAGCTTCGACATCGCGGGCACTGAAGCTTTCTTT. Protein product: CASSFDIAGTEAFF. Variable domain in full (rest from reference TRBV5-6 and TRBJ1-1): DAGVTQSPTHLIKTRGQQVTLRCSPKSGHDTVSWYQQALGQGPQFIFQYYEEEERQRGNFPDRFSGHQFPNYSSELNVNALLLGDSALYLCASSFDIAGTEAFFGQGTRLTVV.

This clone came up once. The gene calls are TRBV28 and TRBJ2-1; 7 bases line up with TRBD1. The CDR3 is made up of 16 amino acids. The trim removed 5 bases at V and 3 bases at J, leaving 10 bases unmatched. Germline V gives CDR1 MDHEN, CDR2 SYDVKM. Here the CDR3 DNA reads TGTGCCAGCAGTCCCAGACAGGGAACCCTCTACAATGAGCAGTTCTTC. It codes for CASSPRQGTLYNEQFF.

The rearrangement uses TRBV10-3 and TRBJ2-7; no clear D gene. The CDR3 is 12 residues long. Germline V CDR1 and CDR2: ENHRY, SYGVKD. The V end lost 3 bases, the J end lost 3 bases, and 6 bases lay between the germline ends. CDR3 sequence (DNA): TGTGCCATCAGTGACAGGAACTACGAGCAGTACTTC. Translated: CAISDRNYEQYF.

The rearrangement uses TRBV10-3 and TRBJ1-5; D not resolved. Germline lookup yields CDR1 ENHRY and CDR2 SYGVKD. V was cut by 0 bases and J by 7 bases, with 10 bases left in between. This CDR3 spans 14 amino acids. DNA for the CDR3: TGTGCCATCAGTGAGTCAGGGTCGGGGCAGCCCCAGCATTTT. This codes for CAISESGSGQPQHF.

This chain uses TRBV5-3 with TRBJ2-3, with 12 bases that match TRBD2. TRBV5-3 is reported as an ORF; its role is uncertain. V lost 4 bases and J lost 1; bases outside the gene matches: 13. The CDR3 sequence is 19 residues long. The CDR3 bases are TGTGCCAGAAGCGGGAGGGCTAGCGGGAGGGGGTCTGGCACAGATACGCAGTATTTT. Amino acids: CARSGRASGRGSGTDTQYF.

The chain couples TRBV29-1 to TRBJ2-3; 8 nucleotides align to TRBD2. Germline CDR1 reads SQVTM; CDR2 reads ANQGSEA. This CDR3 region has 13 residues. The V and J ends lost 4 bases and 2 bases, in that order; junction bases with no gene match: 2. The CDR3 here is CSVAGLVTDTQYF. The CDR3 DNA reads TGCAGCGTTGCGGGACTAGTCACAGATACGCAGTATTTT.

The J gene is TRBJ1-5, the V gene TRBV10-3; possibly TRBD1 for D (5 bases). The length of the CDR3 is 16 residues. V lost 1 base to trimming and J lost 3 bases, with 13 bases between them. Per germline, CDR1 ENHRY and CDR2 SYGVKD. CDR3 in amino acids: CAISEFLRQSNQPQHF. CDR3 DNA sequence: TGTGCCATCAGTGAGTTCCTCCGACAGTCCAATCAGCCCCAGCATTTT.

The genes are TRBV13 and TRBJ2-7; 7 bases fit TRBD2. The CDR3 runs to 17 residues. The ends lost 1 base at V and 2 bases at J; junction bases unmatched: 11. Germline assignment: CDR1 PRHDT and CDR2 FYEKMQ (reference sequence). The CDR3 DNA sequence: TGTGCCAGCAGCTTAGTTGGGGCGGGAGCGGCCCCCTACGAGCAGTACTTC. As protein: CASSLVGAGAAPYEQYF.

This rearrangement joins TRBV11-3 to TRBJ2-1; D not certain. The CDR3 runs 12 residues. V lost 6 bases and J lost 13, with 16 bases in between. Germline loops: CDR1 SGHNT, CDR2 YENEEA. The CDR3 DNA reads TGTGCCAGCAGTCGCGGCGACCACCACCAGTTCTTC. It specifies CASSRGDHHQFF.

This clone was seen a handful of times. V and J are TRBV2 and TRBJ2-7, with 10 bases fitting TRBD1. This CDR3 has 15 amino acids. Trimming removed 7 bases from V and 1 base from J; junction bases left unmatched: 7. Germline V CDR1 and CDR2: SNHLY, FYNNEI. The CDR3 nucleotides are TGTGCCAGCAAGGGAAGGACAGGGGGATCCTACGAGCAGTACTTC. Its protein is CASKGRTGGSYEQYF.

The chain carries TRBV13 and TRBJ2-4, with 8 bases identical to TRBD2. Looked up from germline, CDR1 is PRHDT and CDR2 is FYEKMQ (reference sequence). V was pared by 5 bases and J by 3 bases, with 9 bases of the junction left unmatched. The CDR3 spans 16 residues. For the CDR3, the DNA is TGTGCCAGCAGCCCAAGCGGGGGAGGAGGCAAAAACATTCAGTACTTC. Translating gives CASSPSGGGGKNIQYF.

This rearrangement joins TRBV7-2 to TRBJ2-1; 9 bases align to TRBD2. The trim removed 4 bases at V and 2 bases at J, leaving 15 bases unmatched. Germline lookup yields CDR1 SGHTA and CDR2 FQGNSA. The length of the CDR3 is 19 residues. The CDR3 coding sequence is TGTGCCAGCAGCTCGCCCGGGGTGGCTAGCGGGACCCCCTACAATGAGCAGTTCTTC. This encodes CASSSPGVASGTPYNEQFF.

The chain carries TRBV7-2 and TRBJ2-1, with 9 bases that match TRBD2. CDR3 size: 14 residues. The V gene's germline CDR1 is SGHTA and CDR2 FQGNSA. Unmatched junction bases numbered 7, after V lost 3 bases and J lost 10 bases. In DNA, the CDR3 is TGTGCCAGCAGCTTTGATAGCGGGAGAGGGGAGCAGTTCTTC. Encoded protein: CASSFDSGRGEQFF.

This clone was observed a few times. The J gene is TRBJ1-3, the V gene TRBV5-6; maybe TRBD1 (5 bases). Germline V CDR1 and CDR2: SGHDT, YYEEEE. V lost 0 bases to trimming and J lost 4 bases, with 11 bases between them. The CDR3 is made up of 15 amino acids. This CDR3 is CASSLDGAPGNTIYF. CDR3 nucleotides: TGTGCCAGCAGCTTGGATGGGGCTCCCGGAAACACCATATATTTT.

The chain combines TRBV10-3 with TRBJ2-7; D is perhaps TRBD1 (6 bases). The CDR3 runs 19 residues. Germline CDR1 is ENHRY and CDR2 is SYGVKD. V was pared by 4 bases and J by 1 base, with 26 bases between. This CDR3 reads CAISGLQGWDPLNSYEQYF. CDR3 in DNA: TGTGCCATCAGTGGCCTACAGGGTTGGGACCCCCTGAATTCCTACGAGCAGTACTTC.

In its sample, this clone was seen a few times. The chain uses TRBV29-1 and TRBJ2-3; 15 bases match TRBD2. The CDR3 is 16 residues long. CDR1 SQVTM and CDR2 ANQGSEA come from the germline V gene. Trimming at V came to 6 bases and at J to 0 bases, leaving 4 bases not matched to a gene. The CDR3 is CSVGLAGGTSTDTQYF. The CDR3 nucleotides read TGCAGCGTCGGACTAGCGGGGGGGACTAGCACAGATACGCAGTATTTT.

This clone appeared a single time. The rearrangement joins TRBV2 to TRBJ1-5; 9 bases are a match to TRBD1. The J segment lost 6 bases and the V segment lost 5 bases, leaving 5 bases of the junction unmatched. The CDR3 runs 14 residues. Germline CDR1 SNHLY, CDR2 FYNNEI. The CDR3 sequence is CASSPGTGSQPQHF. The CDR3, as DNA: TGTGCCAGCAGTCCAGGGACAGGGAGTCAGCCCCAGCATTTT. Full variable domain (rest looked up from reference TRBV2 and TRBJ1-5): EPEVTQTPSHQVTQMGQEVILRCVPISNHLYFYWYRQILGQKVEFLVSFYNNEISEKSEIFDDQFSVERPDGSNFTLKIRSTKLEDSAMYFCASSPGTGSQPQHFGDGTRLSIL.

This clone was counted a single time. The junction differs from germline at one of its ends, possibly a read error. The rearrangement joins TRBV7-9 to TRBJ2-2, with D perhaps TRBD1 (6 bases). Germline CDR1 is SEHNR and CDR2 is FQNEAQ (reference sequence). This CDR3 comprises 15 residues. The CDR3 coding sequence is TGTTCCAGCAGCCTACAGGGAAGTGGGCCCGGGGAGCTGTTTTTT. This gives the protein CSSSLQGSGPGELFF.

J is TRBJ2-2 and V is TRBV19; D is ambiguous. V was trimmed by 7 bases and J by 6 bases, leaving 12 bases between them. Germline loops: CDR1 LNHDA, CDR2 SQIVND (reference sequence). The CDR3 spans 13 residues. The CDR3 DNA is TGTGCCAGTAAACCGGTTCGGTCCGGGGAGCTGTTTTTT. Its translation is CASKPVRSGELFF.